The 23 T cell receptor beta chains presented below share a single source sample, sequenced in a study of T cells in women clearing cervical HPV infection. TCRdb's table, derived via immunoSEQ multiplex PCR, lists solely in-frame clones and lacks some. The table for this sample gives tens of thousands of clones. The source material was blood buffy coat. These receptor sequences come from a woman between 18 and 70 years old with a cervical HPV16 infection that either progressed to CIN3+ or cleared (not recorded which).

For this clone: The read ends 3 residues shy of where the CDR3 ends; the end is completed using the germline J gene. This chain connects TRBV7-8 to TRBJ1-2; D ambiguous. This CDR3 has 12 amino acids. Per germline, CDR1 SGHVS and CDR2 FQNEAQ. The sequenced part of the CDR3 DNA is TGTGCCAGCAGTGAAAATAGCGGAGAC. The encoded protein is CASSENSGD. The complete CDR3 sequence is CASSENSGDYTF.

Comments on this clone: The read ends 3 residues shy of where the CDR3 ends; the end is completed using the germline J gene. This chain uses TRBV19 with TRBJ2-7; the D gene is possibly TRBD1 (7 bases). The CDR3 runs 14 residues. Per germline, CDR1 LNHDA and CDR2 SQIVND (reference sequence). Deletions cut 4 bases from V and 3 bases from J, with 13 bases between. CDR3 residues: CASSRGDSLYEQYF. The sequenced part of the CDR3 DNA is TGTGCCAGTAGTAGGGGGGACAGCCTCTACGAG.

Regarding this clone: Sequencing ends 3 residues short of the CDR3 end; the germline J gene provides the rest. The rearrangement links TRBV30 to TRBJ2-1, with 10 bases lining up with TRBD2. This CDR3 is 16 amino acids long. The germline gives CDR1 GTSNPN, CDR2 SVGIG (reference sequence). The V and J ends lost 0 bases and 4 bases, in that order; junction bases with no gene match: 6. CDR3 bases read: TGTGCCTGGAGTGTACAGGGACTAGCGTCTTACAATGAG. It is translated as CAWSVQGLASYNE. The whole CDR3 is CAWSVQGLASYNEQFF.

Comment on this clone: From the germline J gene comes the end of the CDR3, since the read stops 3 residues before it. The chain links TRBV28 to TRBJ2-7, with a tentative D call TRBD1 (6 bases). CDR1 is MDHEN, CDR2 SYDVKM, per germline. The CDR3 has 17 residues. V was shortened by 6 bases and J by 5 bases, with 26 bases between the two germline ends. CDR3 DNA (partial): TGTGCCAGCAGGGCCCACCCCGGGTACAGGGAATCCGACGAG. Protein product: CASRAHPGYRESDE. The CDR3 reads in full as CASRAHPGYRESDEQYF. The full variable domain, rest sourced from reference TRBV28 and TRBJ2-7, is DVKVTQSSRYLVKRTGEKVFLECVQDMDHENMFWYRQDPGLGLRLIYFSYDVKMKEKGDIPEGYSVSREKKERFSLILESASTNQTSMYLCASRAHPGYRESDEQYFGPGTRLTVT.

Considering frequency, this clone is medium-sized (0.01 to 0.1%). The CDR3 bases that were read are TGTGCCAGCTCACCCGCGCGGGGGAACTCCTACGAG. It is translated as CASSPARGNSYE. The complete CDR3 reads CASSPARGNSYEQYF. The rearrangement joins TRBV18 to TRBJ2-7, with TRBD2 identical over 7 bases. The read gets to within 3 residues of the CDR3 end, and the germline J gene fills in the rest. Germline CDR1 is KGHSH and CDR2 is LQKENI. The CDR3 runs to 15 residues. V gave up 3 bases and J gave up 0 bases; unmatched junction bases: 5.

About this clone itself: The read is 3 residues too short to cover the CDR3 end, so that end is filled in from the germline J gene. This chain connects TRBV19 to TRBJ2-4; tentative D call: TRBD1 (5 bases). This CDR3 is built from 13 residues. Germline V gives CDR1 LNHDA, CDR2 SQIVND (reference sequence). CDR3 bases read: TGTGCCAGTAGTATAAGACAGCTATATGGT. The encoded protein is CASSIRQLYG. The complete CDR3 sequence is CASSIRQLYGQYF.

To note about this clone: The sequence runs out 3 residues before the end of the CDR3; the remainder is reconstructed from the germline J gene. The chain carries TRBV19 and TRBJ2-2; TRBD1 matches 12 bases. CDR3 length equals 16 residues. V shed 6 bases and J 4 bases; nucleotides not matched to a gene: 6. CDR1 and CDR2 (germline): LNHDA, SQIVND (reference sequence). The sequenced part of the CDR3 DNA is TGTGCCAGTAGCCGGGGACAGGGGGCAGGCACCGGGGAG. Translating it yields CASSRGQGAGTGE. The CDR3, in full, reads CASSRGQGAGTGELFF.

As concerns this clone: The read halts 3 residues ahead of the CDR3 end, with the missing end drawn from the germline J gene. V is TRBV5-6 and J is TRBJ2-3; tentatively, D is TRBD2 (5 bases). Germline CDR1 and CDR2: SGHDT and YYEEEE. The length of the CDR3 is 14 residues. The V and J ends lost 0 bases and 4 bases respectively, with 9 bases between them. CDR3 residues: CASSLGGSADTQYF. The sequenced CDR3 bases are TGTGCCAGCAGCTTGGGGGGTAGCGCAGATACG.

Of note for this clone: The sequenced fragment ends 3 residues before the CDR3 boundary, so the rest is inferred from the germline J gene. J is TRBJ2-7 and V is TRBV5-1; 7 nucleotides align to TRBD1. V lost 4 bases and J lost 2; bases outside the gene matches: 9. The CDR3 length is 15 residues. Germline lookup yields CDR1 SGHRS and CDR2 YFSETQ. The covered CDR3 bases are TGCGCCAGCAGCCGCACAGGACAGGTAACCTACGAG. It codes for CASSRTGQVTYE. The entire CDR3 reads CASSRTGQVTYEQYF.

The CDR3 region is CASSFEALSYEQYF. The DNA read from the CDR3 is TGTGCCAGCAGCTTCGAGGCCCTCTCCTACGAG. This chain uses TRBV7-9 with TRBJ2-7; no definite D call. The read falls 3 residues short of the CDR3 end, and the missing part is taken from the germline J gene. V dropped 3 bases and J dropped 0 bases, with 9 bases sitting between them. Per the germline V gene, CDR1 is SEHNR and CDR2 is FQNEAQ (reference sequence). The CDR3 sequence is 14 residues long.

Notes on this clone: The read falls 3 residues short of the CDR3 end, and the missing part is taken from the germline J gene. This sequence joins TRBV19 and TRBJ1-5; D is ambiguous. Trimming shortened V by 5 bases and J by 4 bases, and 15 bases separated the two germline ends. CDR1 LNHDA and CDR2 SQIVND come from the germline V gene (reference sequence). CDR3 length: 15 residues. The DNA read from the CDR3 is TGTGCCAGTAGTCCACGACATGCCCTAAATCAGCCC. It yields the protein CASSPRHALNQP. The entire CDR3 is CASSPRHALNQPQHF.

As to this clone: The observed sequence ends 3 residues before the CDR3 terminus, with the missing tail filled in from the germline J gene. The V gene is TRBV19, the J gene TRBJ1-5; TRBD1 is a possible D gene (6 bases). Germline loops: CDR1 LNHDA, CDR2 SQIVND (reference sequence). CDR3 length equals 16 residues. Trimming pared 5 bases from V and 5 bases from J, leaving 19 bases between. CDR3 loop: CASSPKQGTFHQPQHF. Partial CDR3 DNA: TGTGCCAGTAGTCCAAAGCAGGGGACATTCCATCAGCCC.

The CDR3 region is CASSFDVQGNEKLFF. The CDR3 bases that were read are TGTGCCAGCAGCTTTGACGTACAGGGGAATGAAAAA. The J gene is TRBJ1-4, the V gene TRBV7-9; 7 bases are a match to TRBD1. The read gets to within 3 residues of the CDR3 end, and the germline J gene fills in the rest. The length of the CDR3 is 15 residues. V lost 3 bases and J lost 5; bases outside the gene matches: 6. Germline V lookup: CDR1 SEHNR, CDR2 FQNEAQ (reference sequence).

To note about this clone: The read falls 3 residues short of the CDR3 end, and the missing part is taken from the germline J gene. V and J are TRBV6-4 and TRBJ2-1; 12 nucleotides match TRBD2. The junction had 5 bases not matched to a gene; V was cut back by 0 bases and J by 8 bases. The CDR3 length is 16 residues. The germline CDR1 and CDR2 sequences are MRHNA and SNTAGT. CDR3 bases read: TGTGCCAGCAGTGACTCGGCTAGCGGGGGGGCTGATGAG. Residues: CASSDSASGGADE. The whole CDR3 reads CASSDSASGGADEQFF.

As regards this clone: The read falls 3 residues short of the CDR3 end, and the missing part is taken from the germline J gene. The chain uses TRBV20-1 and TRBJ1-1; no firm D call. The length of the CDR3 is 13 residues. With 2 bases removed from V and 2 bases from J, the gap between germline ends came to 9 bases. The germline V gene encodes CDR1 DFQATT and CDR2 SNEGSKA (reference sequence). CDR3 residues: CSARRPLNTEAFF. Incomplete CDR3 DNA: TGCAGTGCTAGACGTCCCCTAAACACTGAA.

On this clone itself: The read gets to within 3 residues of the CDR3 end, and the germline J gene fills in the rest. The genes are TRBV29-1 and TRBJ2-1, with D perhaps matching TRBD2 (7 bases). The CDR3 sequence is 17 residues long. Germline V gene sequence: CDR1 SQVTM, CDR2 ANQGSEA. Trimming took off 1 base at V and 0 bases at J, with 16 bases between the two ends. CDR3 DNA (partial): TGCAGCGTTGAAGGGGGAGGGACACCAAGCTCCTACAATGAG. It codes for CSVEGGGTPSSYNE. From start to end, the CDR3 is CSVEGGGTPSSYNEQFF.

Notes on this clone: Read coverage stops 3 residues before the CDR3 terminus; the germline J gene supplies the remainder. The chain carries TRBV4-1 and TRBJ2-2, with D maybe TRBD1 (5 bases). CDR1 and CDR2 from the germline V gene are MGHRA and YSYEKL. The CDR3 loop spans 14 amino acids. V dropped 2 bases and J dropped 5 bases, with 9 bases sitting between them. Partial CDR3 DNA: TGCGCCAGCAGCCAACATAGACAGACCGGGGAG. Amino acid sequence: CASSQHRQTGE. The complete CDR3 sequence is CASSQHRQTGELFF.

A word on this clone: The read gets to within 3 residues of the CDR3 end, and the germline J gene fills in the rest. This chain joins TRBV5-4 and TRBJ2-3; D unclear. From germline, CDR1 is SGHNT and CDR2 YYREEE (reference sequence). The CDR3 runs to 13 residues. The CDR3 bases that were read are TGTGCCAGCAGCTTGGACTACCAAGAGACG. This sequence encodes CASSLDYQET. The whole CDR3 sequence reads CASSLDYQETQYF.

As concerns this clone: The read is 3 residues too short to cover the CDR3 end, so that end is filled in from the germline J gene. The rearrangement uses TRBV12-3 or TRBV12-4 and TRBJ2-3; D remains ambiguous. The CDR3 is 11 amino acids. Trimming cost V 6 bases and J 6 bases, with 7 bases left between them. Partial CDR3 DNA: TGTGCCAGCAGCCTCCGGGATACG. Translating gives CASSLRDT. The CDR3 in its entirety is CASSLRDTQYF.

About this clone: The read finishes 3 residues shy of the CDR3 end, and the germline J gene is used to complete it. V usage is TRBV7-8 and J usage is TRBJ1-5; the D gene is possibly TRBD1 (5 bases). In germline, CDR1 is SGHVS, CDR2 FQNEAQ. CDR3 length: 16 residues. V was cut by 5 bases and J by 6 bases, with 20 bases left in between. Incomplete CDR3 DNA: TGTGCCAGCAGCCGGGGTTCGGGGGGGATAGGTCAGCCC. It codes for CASSRGSGGIGQP. The full CDR3 sequence reads CASSRGSGGIGQPQHF.

Comments on this clone: The CDR3 end falls 3 residues outside the read, so it is completed with the germline J gene. The V call is TRBV29-1, the J call TRBJ2-5; TRBD1 matches at 7 bases. V dropped 6 bases and J dropped 3; count of bases not matched to a gene: 4. The germline V gene has CDR1 SQVTM and CDR2 ANQGSEA. This CDR3 spans 12 amino acids. CDR3 bases read: TGCAGCGTACGGGACAGAAAAGAGACC. The encoded protein is CSVRDRKET. The entire CDR3 reads CSVRDRKETQYF.

About this clone itself: The read falls 3 residues short of the CDR3 end, and the missing part is taken from the germline J gene. The chain carries TRBV2 and TRBJ2-6; 7 bases line up with TRBD2. V lost 3 bases to trimming and J lost 0 bases; unmatched junction nucleotides: 8. CDR1 is SNHLY and CDR2 is FYNNEI in the germline V gene. The CDR3 length is 18 residues. CDR3 DNA (partial): TGTGCCAGCAGTGACAGCGGGACGACGAGCTCTGGGGCCAACGTC. Translation: CASSDSGTTSSGANV. The whole CDR3 sequence is CASSDSGTTSSGANVLTF.

Concerning this clone itself: The CDR3 end lies 3 residues beyond the end of the read and is filled in from the germline J gene. The chain links TRBV10-3 to TRBJ2-5; 10 nucleotides match TRBD1. The CDR3 runs 15 residues. Germline values: CDR1 ENHRY, CDR2 SYGVKD. Germline trimming cut 0 bases from V and 5 bases from J; bases unmatched to any gene: 3. Incomplete CDR3 DNA: TGTGCCATCAGTGAGTCGAGGGACAGGGGTGAGACC. Its protein product is CAISESRDRGET. The CDR3 reads in full as CAISESRDRGETQYF.